The source of this TCR beta chain is a study of B cell selection in AIRE deficiency. In its sample, this clone was seen once. Antigen specificity is unknown. Overall study findings and caveats: TCRbeta-only data showed around 39% of shared healthy Treg sequences in healthy Tconv. Around 31% of healthy-shared Treg TCRbeta sequences appeared in patient Tconv cells.

The sorted conventional CD4 T cells were gated as CD4+CD127+. The CDR3 runs 16 residues. CDR1 MGHRA and CDR2 YSYEKL come from the germline V gene. Trimming pared 4 bases from V and 8 bases from J, leaving 21 bases between. Per the study methods: Approximately 99,000 patient and about 130,000 healthy donor in-frame TCRbeta sequences came from conventional T cells. Only in-frame clones appear in the TCRdb table, and some are missing; sequencing was by immunoSEQ multiplex PCR. V, J and clone size derive from that table, while D and trimming were established from the DNA sequence. The sample holds 20,000 to 25,000 clones, roughly 96% seen once.

The material sequenced was conventional CD4+ T cells sorted from PBMCs. This sequence originates from a human donor with AIRE deficiency. V usage is TRBV4-1 and J usage is TRBJ2-1; D assignment may be TRBD1 or TRBD2 (5 bases each). DNA for the CDR3: TGCGCCAGCAGCCGACCGAATCGGGACCGGCGGCATGAGCAGTTCTTC. Protein sequence: CASSRPNRDRRHEQFF.